The 6 T cell receptor beta chains below all came from one sample that was sequenced in a study of T cell responses to AZD1222 COVID-19 vaccine. Method: immunoSEQ multiplex PCR; TCRdb's copy keeps in-frame clones and lacks some. The sample yields under 85,000 clones, around 90% seen once. Here the sequenced sample was peripheral blood, taken on day 0 of AZD1222 vaccination. The source is an adult in good health.

The CDR3 protein is CAWEGAPWTEAFF. The DNA of the CDR3 is TGTGCCTGGGAGGGGGCGCCGTGGACTGAAGCTTTCTTT. The chain carries TRBV30 and TRBJ1-1, with 7 bases lining up with TRBD1. From germline, CDR1 is GTSNPN and CDR2 SVGIG (reference sequence). With V trimmed by 5 bases and J by 5 bases, 8 bases remained unmatched. The CDR3 totals 13 residues. Supplemented by reference TRBV30 and TRBJ1-1, the full variable domain reads SQTIHQWPATLVQPVGSPLSLECTVEGTSNPNLYWYRQAAGRGLQLLFYSVGIGQISSEVPQNLSASRPQDRQFILSSKKLLLSDSGFYLCAWEGAPWTEAFFGQGTRLTVV.

This clone was counted a single time. The gene calls are TRBV4-2 and TRBJ2-1; 13 bases map to TRBD2. V lost 1 base and J lost 6; bases outside the gene matches: 9. This CDR3 is 18 amino acids long. Germline V gives CDR1 LGHNA, CDR2 YNFKEQ. CDR3 protein: CASSQGDMGLAGSNEQFF. The CDR3 coding sequence is TGTGCCAGCAGCCAAGGTGATATGGGACTAGCGGGGTCCAATGAGCAGTTCTTC.

V is TRBV6-5 and J is TRBJ2-2; TRBD1 agrees at 8 bases. This CDR3 is built from 15 residues. Unmatched junction bases numbered 6, after V lost 1 base and J lost 8 bases. CDR1 and CDR2 (germline): MNHEY, SVGAGI. CDR3 in amino acids: CASSYLAGGYGELFF. CDR3 sequence (DNA): TGTGCCAGCAGTTACTTGGCAGGGGGCTATGGGGAGCTGTTTTTT.

The chain uses TRBV4-2 and TRBJ2-1; tentative D call: TRBD2 (5 bases). V was clipped by 1 base and J by 0 bases, with 10 bases between them. Germline V CDR1 and CDR2: LGHNA, YNFKEQ. There are 16 residues in the CDR3. The CDR3 here is CASSQGLAYSYNEQFF. CDR3 nucleotides: TGTGCCAGCAGCCAAGGGTTAGCGTACTCCTACAATGAGCAGTTCTTC.

The gene calls are TRBV4-3 and TRBJ1-4; D might be TRBD1 (5 bases). CDR1 and CDR2 from the germline V gene are LGHNA and YSLEER. The CDR3 sequence is 15 residues long. V lost 4 bases and J lost 7, with 16 bases in between. CDR3 in DNA: TGCGCCAGCAGCCCGACCTCAGGGTATTCTGAAAAACTGTTTTTT. Its protein is CASSPTSGYSEKLFF.

This chain uses TRBV5-4 with TRBJ2-5; D perhaps matches TRBD2 (5 bases). V lost 0 bases and J 2 bases, leaving 8 bases between the germline ends. Looked up from germline, CDR1 is SGHNT and CDR2 is YYREEE (reference sequence). This CDR3 spans 14 amino acids. CDR3 bases: TGTGCCAGCAGCTTGGCCCCGGGGCAAGAGACCCAGTACTTC. Translating it yields CASSLAPGQETQYF.